This TCR beta chain was identified in a study of molecular identifiers for immune sequencing clone quantification listed by TCRdb under 2018. Notes on the research overall: In a replicate experiment, RNA from around 20,000 or 100,000 naive CD8 T cells was split into five aliquots, four of which were sequenced. CD8 T cells were used in a methods study to benchmark molecular-identifier clustering-based TCR repertoire sequencing (MIDCIRS) and TCR RNA copy counting. Here is what the overall study found, with its caveats: Naive libraries contained spiked-in Jurkat TCR RNA (roughly 10 copies' worth), which is not part of the donor repertoire. When barcode sub-clustering was left out, chimeric consensus sequences inflated TCR diversity, with chimeras reaching as high as 47%. Spiked-in Jurkat TCR RNA equal to a single cell's worth was reported to be detectable even within 1,100,000 naive CD8 T cells. In CMV-specific effector cells, over 99% of molecules were held by clones above 20 RNA copies, whereas under 1% of molecules were held by such clones in naive cells. The sizes of highly expanded clones could end up underestimated when identical TCR molecules share a barcode. Modeling indicated 2.5 to 3.5 TCR RNA copies recovered per cell, compared with roughly 9.7 by digital PCR, which implies a capture efficiency of approximately 31%.

The library was obtained by PCR. Data came from an Illumina HiSeq 4000. Bulk TCR libraries were generated as previously described, with the TCR primers listed in Table S5 used. Purification of total RNA was performed with the Qiagen AllPrep DNA/RNA kit. Before any analysis, reads coming from multiple sequencing runs of the same library were combined into one pool. The study's processing was this. Reads were retained only if the reads had an exact TCR constant sequence, and the retained reads were trimmed to 150 nt and grouped according to their 12-nt molecular barcodes. Within each barcode group, reads were sub-clustered at a 15% Levenshtein threshold, and quality-weighted consensus sequences were built per RNA molecule. Non-functional sequences were excluded, and lower-count sequences lying one edit away from another sequence were also excluded. Barcode sub-clusters with fewer than 20% of the maximum read count were removed, based on fitting two negative binomial distributions. TCRdb cleaned the public reads at Q25 with fastp, built clones with MiXCR and kept in-frame beta chains. Under each unique CDR3 protein, matching rows form one entry showing the most common genes and DNA. Here the V and J calls rest on TCRdb's processing, not on the authors' analysis. The sample yields about 640,000 distinct CDR3 sequences; less than 20% were counted once. The ten largest clones capture roughly 0.83% of the sample.

This clonotype was observed at least ten times. No cognate antigen has been identified for it. No per-base quality is available; no much larger clone lies one base away. Libraries of naive CD8 T cells were generated from roughly 21,000 to 960,000 sorted cells, with 10%, 30% or 50% of the purified RNA used. Naive CD8 T cells, defined as CD8+CD4-CCR7+CD45RA+, were FACS-sorted into RLT Plus buffer on a BD FACSAria II. To test detection sensitivity, Jurkat RNA equivalent to about eleven TCR copies was spiked into samples of about 19,000-1,000,000 naive CD8 T cells. CD8 T cells were enriched with RosetteSep CD8+ T Cell Enrichment Cocktail and Ficoll-Paque, followed by ACK red cell lysis. Trimming takes 0 bases from V and 5 bases from J, and the germline ends sit 15 bases apart. From cysteine to phenylalanine, the CDR3 is 17 amino acids long. Of the read, only the CDR3 DNA is kept; its 51 bases are in frame from base 1. As encoded in the germline V gene, CDR1 is SGDLS while CDR2 is YYNGEE.

This TCR was sampled from a human donor in good health. Some libraries in this study had Jurkat cell RNA spiked in. The sample was naive CD8+ T cells from blood, with Jurkat cell RNA spiked in. The sample's cell subset or site, from its label and the paper: FACS-sorted CD8+CD4-CCR7+CD45RA+ naive T cells. Recombination linked TRBV9 to TRBJ2-6; no D gene is confidently identified. Here is the DNA: TGTGCCAGCAGCGTAGGTTTAGCCCCCTCACGGGCCAACGTCCTGACTTTC. Translation gives CASSVGLAPSRANVLTF.